One and the same sample provided the 10 T cell receptor beta chains below, sequenced in a study of T cell responses to AZD1222 COVID-19 vaccine. Only in-frame clones appear in the TCRdb table, and some are missing; sequencing was by immunoSEQ multiplex PCR. This table holds 110,000 or so clones, approximately 93% found once. Sequences were derived from peripheral blood, sampled on day 0 of AZD1222 vaccination. The receptors shown here come from an adult in good health.

The genes are TRBV5-1 and TRBJ2-6; no definite D call. Germline CDR1 SGHRS, CDR2 YFSETQ. V was clipped by 0 bases and J by 1 base, with 5 bases between them. CDR3 size: 15 residues. The CDR3 DNA follows: TGCGCCAGCAGCTTGGTTGGGTCTGGGGCCAACGTCCTGACTTTC. This codes for CASSLVGSGANVLTF.

The rearrangement links TRBV7-3 to TRBJ2-2; D is uncertain. There are 14 residues in the CDR3. V was shortened by 3 bases and J by 1 base, with 6 bases between the two germline ends. Germline V lookup: CDR1 SGHTA, CDR2 FQGTGA. The CDR3 region is CASSFPGNTGELFF. The CDR3 DNA is TGTGCCAGCAGCTTCCCCGGGAACACCGGGGAGCTGTTTTTT.

The chain's CDR3 is CASSLAPGSREQYF. The CDR3 DNA reads as TGTGCCAGCAGCTTAGCCCCTGGCTCTCGAGAGCAGTACTTC. The chain employs TRBV7-8 and TRBJ2-7; no definite D call. V lost 0 bases to trimming and J lost 7 bases, with 13 bases between them. In germline, CDR1 is SGHVS, CDR2 FQNEAQ. The CDR3 is made up of 14 amino acids.

This chain uses TRBV13 with TRBJ1-6, with a possible D match to TRBD1 (5 bases). This CDR3 comprises 15 residues. Germline V lookup: CDR1 PRHDT, CDR2 FYEKMQ (reference sequence). V was clipped by 3 bases and J by 10 bases, with 16 bases between them. In DNA form, the CDR3 reads TGTGCCAGCAGCTTCTCCGGGACGCTTGGATCACCCCTCCACTTT. Its protein product is CASSFSGTLGSPLHF.

This clone came up once. The CDR3 protein is CASSRARLAGGYEQYF. The CDR3 DNA is TGTGCCAGCAGCCGGGCCAGGCTAGCGGGGGGCTACGAGCAGTACTTC. This chain joins TRBV11-2 and TRBJ2-7; TRBD2 agrees at 11 bases. Per germline, CDR1 SGHAT and CDR2 FQNNGV. The CDR3 sequence is 16 residues long. Trimming removed 5 bases from V and 3 bases from J; junction bases left unmatched: 9.

The chain recombines TRBV27 with TRBJ1-5, with 8 positions matching TRBD1. CDR1 and CDR2 from the germline V gene are MNHEY and SMNVEV (reference sequence). The CDR3 runs to 15 residues. The ends lost 5 bases at V and 7 bases at J; junction bases unmatched: 10. Written as DNA, the CDR3 is TGTGCCAGCAGTACAAGGGACAGGCTAAGCCAGCCCCAGCATTTT. This encodes CASSTRDRLSQPQHF.

J is TRBJ2-5 and V is TRBV6-5, with TRBD1 as a possible D gene (5 bases). Germline V gene data show CDR1 as MNHEY and CDR2 as SVGAGI. V gave up 4 bases and J gave up 2 bases, with 8 bases separating them. The CDR3 contains 13 residues. The CDR3 protein is CASSWGRQETQYF. Written as DNA, the CDR3 is TGTGCCAGCAGTTGGGGCAGACAAGAGACCCAGTACTTC.

The rearrangement uses TRBV7-9 and TRBJ1-5, with a weak D call TRBD1 (6 bases). V dropped 6 bases and J dropped 7 bases, with 16 bases sitting between them. This CDR3 spans 14 amino acids. CDR1 and CDR2 (germline): SEHNR, FQNEAQ (reference sequence). This CDR3 is CASSTDRSRQPQHF. The CDR3 DNA follows: TGTGCCAGCAGTACCGACAGGAGCCGACAGCCCCAGCATTTT.

The chain uses TRBV3-1 (or the pseudogene TRBV3-2) and TRBJ1-2, with a weak D call TRBD1 (6 bases). Germline values: CDR1 LGHDT, CDR2 YNNKEL (reference sequence). Trimming took 3 bases from V and 1 from J, leaving 21 bases between them. This CDR3 spans 18 amino acids. The CDR3 reads CASSHDTMTGTLNYGYTF. The CDR3 region has the DNA TGTGCCAGCAGCCACGACACGATGACAGGCACCCTTAACTATGGCTACACCTTC.

V and J are TRBV19 and TRBJ2-1, with D perhaps assigned TRBD1 or TRBD2 (5 bases each). The V and J ends lost 2 bases and 3 bases respectively, with 11 bases between them. Germline CDR1 reads LNHDA; CDR2 reads SQIVND (reference sequence). The CDR3 is made up of 15 amino acids. The CDR3 protein is CASSIIRGRYNEQFF. CDR3 DNA: TGTGCCAGTAGTATAATTCGGGGCCGCTACAATGAGCAGTTCTTC.